This T cell receptor beta chain was recovered during a study of a mutant IDH1 vaccine in newly diagnosed glioma (TCRdb year 2021). About the study as a whole: Of the approximately 29 treated patients, 62.5% were male and roughly 38% were female, and a mean age of about 37 years was recorded. Before enrollment, patients had received standard therapy of radiotherapy alone, temozolomide alone, or radiochemotherapy with temozolomide; most received the combination. Peripheral blood was drawn at six visits: V03 (baseline), V05, V07, V10, V12 and V13. For exploratory analyses, longitudinal TCRB deep sequencing was carried out in about two dozen treated patients wherever samples were available. The study at large found these results: The authors noted that analyses of patient blood samples could not be reproduced because of sample limitations. Immune responses induced by the vaccine were seen in approximately 93% of patients across multiple MHC alleles. Pseudoprogression seemed to be unrelated to changes in the top peripheral T cell clonotypes found by TCRB sequencing. Selection of PBMC samples for TCRB deep sequencing was based on availability.

Libraries were prepared through the immunoSEQ multiplex PCR assay. Rearranged TCR beta chain sequences were amplified using the hsTCRB Kit according to the manufacturer's protocol. An Illumina MiSeq was used to sequence the TCRB libraries. Per the authors' processing: The kit vendor's proprietary platform handled demultiplexing, trimming and gene mapping. TCRdb re-hosts the immuneACCESS table, in-frame sequences only. Its copies lack some clones; in the studies checked, an unresolved V gene accounts for under half of them, and the cause for the rest is not known. That table furnishes V, J and clone size, whereas the DNA furnished D and trimming. The table for this sample lists fewer than 50,000 clones; roughly 92% of them were counted only once. The ten largest clones capture approximately 20% of the sample. About this clone itself: Its antigen is unknown. Per-nucleotide qualities are absent, and no much larger clonotype sits a single base away.

Taken with the paper, the label for time point translates to: baseline, week 1 (first vaccination visit). The treatment or condition label on this specimen signifies: pre-vaccination baseline after standard-of-care therapy. Donors had newly diagnosed WHO grade 3 or 4 IDH1-mutant astrocytomas with loss of nuclear ATRX. The samples were drawn from NOA16, a multicentre, single-arm, open-label phase I trial in Germany that tested a mutant IDH1 peptide vaccine in humans for the first time. Visit V03 blood draws served as the baseline sample for immunogenicity testing. Genomic DNA for TCRB sequencing was extracted from EDTA blood using the DNeasy Blood and Tissue Kit. There are 15 amino acids in the CDR3, from cysteine to phenylalanine inclusive. The entry retains the CDR3 DNA only, 45 bases that are in frame from base 1. The germline V gene sets CDR1 to SGDLS and CDR2 to YYNGEE. Between the V and J ends, shortened by 0 bases and 11 bases respectively, the junction contains 20 bases.

The chain joins TRBV9 to TRBJ1-1, with TRBD1 perhaps the D gene, on 5 matching bases. This sample comprised PBMCs, obtained from a glioma patient treated with radiotherapy, temozolomide or both. This clonotype was sampled from a man aged 18-30 years with glioma. At the DNA level, the sequence is TGTGCCAGCAGCGTAGGGGTGGACTTGGGGGATCGGGCTTTCTTT. Translated, this gives CASSVGVDLGDRAFF.